This entry concerns a single T cell receptor (beta chain). Its antigen is not identified. Germline assignment: CDR1 SEHNR and CDR2 FQNEAQ (reference sequence). The CDR3 consists of 12 residues. The V end was cut by 1 base, the J end by 9 bases, with 10 bases between. Unexposed donor CD4+ T cells date from about 2011-2018, before the COVID-19 pandemic. After ten to eleven days of culture, CD4+ T cells were isolated. As cell numbers allowed, unexposed-donor CD4+ T cells faced SARS-CoV-2 S/N and four cold-coronavirus spikes. The record originates from a study of CD4 T cells in relation to SARS-CoV-2 and coronaviruses. Background on the study: After less than eleven days of antigen culture, PBMC TCR beta CDR3s were sequenced.

Findings and limits, study-wide: Pre-pandemic and post-infection samples never came from the same donor.

Assay used: immunoSEQ multiplex PCR; TCRdb lists only in-frame clones, some missing. The profile shows more than 20,000 clones, more than 75% of them singletons. Sequenced material: CD4+ T cells from PBMCs, cultured in vitro. This TCR derives from a human donor in good health. V usage is TRBV7-9 and J usage is TRBJ2-7; no clear D. CDR3 nucleotides: TGTGCCAGCAGCTTAGACCTAGGACGGCAGTACTTC. This encodes CASSLDLGRQYF.